This TCR beta chain was observed in a study of cytomegalovirus exposure and HLA in healthy donors. The PCR used 60 Vbeta and 13 Jbeta primers. Original processing methods: In a later analysis, roughly 11 million of some 80 million unique beta chains occurred in at least two donors. Clones were read by immunoSEQ multiplex PCR, and TCRdb kept only the in-frame ones, dropping some. V, J and clone size were drawn from that table, and D and trimming were deduced from the DNA. The data show around 67,000 clones, approximately 67% seen once. Germline CDR1 and CDR2: SNHLY and FYNNEI. The CDR3 has 14 residues. V shed 6 bases and J shed 0 bases, with 9 bases lying between them.

The sequencing input was PBMCs. This receptor was obtained from a woman aged 25 to 39 in good health and CMV-seronegative. The chain couples TRBV2 to TRBJ1-5; possible D gene TRBD1, 5 bases. CDR3 bases: TGTGCCAGCAGATCAGGGTTTAGCAATCAGCCCCAGCATTTT. This gives the protein CASRSGFSNQPQHF.